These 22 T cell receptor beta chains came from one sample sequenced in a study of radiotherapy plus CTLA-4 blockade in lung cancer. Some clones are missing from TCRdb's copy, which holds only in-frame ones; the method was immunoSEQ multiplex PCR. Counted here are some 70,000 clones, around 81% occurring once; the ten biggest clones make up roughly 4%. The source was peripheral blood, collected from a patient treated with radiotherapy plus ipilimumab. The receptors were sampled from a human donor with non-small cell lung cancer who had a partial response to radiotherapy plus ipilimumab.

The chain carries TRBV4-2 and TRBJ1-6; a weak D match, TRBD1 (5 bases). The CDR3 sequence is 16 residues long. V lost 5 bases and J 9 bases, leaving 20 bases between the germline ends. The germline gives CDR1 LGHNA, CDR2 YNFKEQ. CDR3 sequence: CASSSPFTGTGSPLHF. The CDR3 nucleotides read TGTGCCAGCAGCTCGCCCTTCACAGGAACGGGTTCACCCCTCCACTTT.

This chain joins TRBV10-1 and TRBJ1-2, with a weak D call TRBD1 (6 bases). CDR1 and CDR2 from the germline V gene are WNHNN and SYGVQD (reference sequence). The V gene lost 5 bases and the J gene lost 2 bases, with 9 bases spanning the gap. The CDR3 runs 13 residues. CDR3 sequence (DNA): TGCGCCAGCAGTTTAGACAGGAACTATGGCTACACCTTC. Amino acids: CASSLDRNYGYTF.

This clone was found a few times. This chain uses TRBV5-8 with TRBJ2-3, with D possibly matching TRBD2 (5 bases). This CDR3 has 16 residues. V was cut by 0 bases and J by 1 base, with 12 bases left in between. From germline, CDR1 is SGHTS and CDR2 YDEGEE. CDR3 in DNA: TGTGCCAGCAGCTTGGCCAGCGGTACGGGCACAGATACGCAGTATTTT. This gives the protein CASSLASGTGTDTQYF.

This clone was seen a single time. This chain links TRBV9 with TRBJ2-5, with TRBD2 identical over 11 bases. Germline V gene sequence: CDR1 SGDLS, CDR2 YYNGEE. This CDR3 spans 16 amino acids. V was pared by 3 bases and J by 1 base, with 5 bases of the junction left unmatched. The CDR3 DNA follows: TGTGCCAGCAGCGCCGGACTAGCGGGCTCCCAAGAGACCCAGTACTTC. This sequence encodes CASSAGLAGSQETQYF. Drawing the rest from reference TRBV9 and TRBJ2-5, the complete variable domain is DSGVTQTPKHLITATGQRVTLRCSPRSGDLSVYWYQQSLDQGLQFLIQYYNGEERAKGNILERFSAQQFPDLHSELNLSSLELGDSALYFCASSAGLAGSQETQYFGPGTRLLVL.

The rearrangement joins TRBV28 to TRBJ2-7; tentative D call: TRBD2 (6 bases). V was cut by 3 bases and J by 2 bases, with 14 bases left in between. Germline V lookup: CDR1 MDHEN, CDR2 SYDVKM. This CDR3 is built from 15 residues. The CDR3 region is CASSFSRGLTYEQYF. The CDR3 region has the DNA TGTGCCAGCAGTTTCTCGCGGGGTCTCACCTACGAGCAGTACTTC.

DNA of the CDR3: TGCGCCAGCAGGCGGGGTGACGCCTCTGAGCAGTTCTTC. It yields the protein CASRRGDASEQFF. The V and J genes are TRBV5-1 and TRBJ2-1; D perhaps matches TRBD2 (6 bases). The CDR3 consists of 13 residues. Trimming stripped 5 bases from V and 9 bases from J, with 15 bases between. Germline CDR1 and CDR2: SGHRS and YFSETQ.

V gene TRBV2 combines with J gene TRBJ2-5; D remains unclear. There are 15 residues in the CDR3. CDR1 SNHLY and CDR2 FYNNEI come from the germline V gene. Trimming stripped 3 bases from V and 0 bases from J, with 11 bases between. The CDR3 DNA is TGTGCCAGCAGTGATCTGGCAGAACACCAAGAGACCCAGTACTTC. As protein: CASSDLAEHQETQYF.

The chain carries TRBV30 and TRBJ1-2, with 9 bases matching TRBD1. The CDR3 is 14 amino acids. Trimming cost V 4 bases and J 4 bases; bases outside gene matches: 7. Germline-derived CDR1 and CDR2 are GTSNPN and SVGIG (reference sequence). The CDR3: CAWTGGQGTYGYTF. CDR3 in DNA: TGTGCCTGGACCGGGGGACAGGGTACCTATGGCTACACCTTC.

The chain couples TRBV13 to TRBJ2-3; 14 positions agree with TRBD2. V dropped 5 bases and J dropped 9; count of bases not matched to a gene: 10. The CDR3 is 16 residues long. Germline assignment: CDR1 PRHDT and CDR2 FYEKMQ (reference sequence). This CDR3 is CASSPGLAGERDTQYF. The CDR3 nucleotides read TGTGCCAGCAGCCCGGGACTAGCGGGAGAAAGAGACACGCAGTATTTT.

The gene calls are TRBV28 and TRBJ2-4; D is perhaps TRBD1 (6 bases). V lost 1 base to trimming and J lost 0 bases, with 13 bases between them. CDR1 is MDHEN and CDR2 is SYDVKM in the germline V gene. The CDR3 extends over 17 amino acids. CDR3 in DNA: TGTGCCAGCAGTTTATTTGGCCAGGGGATAGCCAAAAACATTCAGTACTTC. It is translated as CASSLFGQGIAKNIQYF.

CDR3 residues: CASSLGGRGYNEQFF. CDR3 nucleotide sequence: TGTGCCAGCAGCTTAGGGGGGCGCGGGTACAATGAGCAGTTCTTC. The chain is built from TRBV7-9 and TRBJ2-1, with D possibly TRBD1 on 6 matching bases. The CDR3 is 15 residues long. CDR1 is SEHNR and CDR2 is FQNEAQ in the germline V gene (reference sequence). Deletions cut 1 base from V and 4 bases from J, with 11 bases between.

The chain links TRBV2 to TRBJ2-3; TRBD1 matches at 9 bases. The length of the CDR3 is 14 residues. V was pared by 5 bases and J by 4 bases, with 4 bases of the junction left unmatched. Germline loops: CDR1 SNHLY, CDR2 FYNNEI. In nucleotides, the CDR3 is TGTGCCAGCAGTCCGGGACAGGGATCAGATACGCAGTATTTT. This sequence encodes CASSPGQGSDTQYF.

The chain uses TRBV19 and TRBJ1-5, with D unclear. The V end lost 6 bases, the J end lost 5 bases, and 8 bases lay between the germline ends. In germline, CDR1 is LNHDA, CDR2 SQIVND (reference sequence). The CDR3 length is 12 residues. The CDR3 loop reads CASREAYQPQHF. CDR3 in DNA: TGTGCCAGTAGAGAGGCCTATCAGCCCCAGCATTTT.

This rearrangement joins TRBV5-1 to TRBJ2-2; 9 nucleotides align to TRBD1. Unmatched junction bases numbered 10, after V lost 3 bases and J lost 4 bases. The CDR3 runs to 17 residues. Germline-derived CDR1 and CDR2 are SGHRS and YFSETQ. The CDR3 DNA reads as TGCGCCAGCAGCTCAACACCGGGACAGGGAATCACCGGGGAGCTGTTTTTT. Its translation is CASSSTPGQGITGELFF. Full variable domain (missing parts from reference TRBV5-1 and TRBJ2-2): KAGVTQTPRYLIKTRGQQVTLSCSPISGHRSVSWYQQTPGQGLQFLFEYFSETQRNKGNFPGRFSGRQFSNSRSEMNVSTLELGDSALYLCASSSTPGQGITGELFFGEGSRLTVL.

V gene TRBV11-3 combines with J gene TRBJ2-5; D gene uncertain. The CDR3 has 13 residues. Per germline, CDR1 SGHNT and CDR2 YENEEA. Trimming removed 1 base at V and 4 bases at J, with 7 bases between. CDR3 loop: CASSLGGSETQYF. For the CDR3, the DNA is TGTGCCAGCAGCTTAGGCGGCTCAGAGACCCAGTACTTC.

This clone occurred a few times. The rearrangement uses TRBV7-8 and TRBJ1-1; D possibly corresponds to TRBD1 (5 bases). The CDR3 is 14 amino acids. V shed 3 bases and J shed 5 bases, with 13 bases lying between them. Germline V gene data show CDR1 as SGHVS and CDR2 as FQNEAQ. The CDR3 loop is CASSLLGGGTEAFF. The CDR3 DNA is TGTGCCAGCAGCTTGCTGGGGGGAGGTACTGAAGCTTTCTTT.

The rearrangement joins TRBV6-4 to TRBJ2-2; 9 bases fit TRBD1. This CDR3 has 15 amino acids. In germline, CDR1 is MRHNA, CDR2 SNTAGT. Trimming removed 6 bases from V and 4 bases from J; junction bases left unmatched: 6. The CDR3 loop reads CASSLGQGSTGELFF. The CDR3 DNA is TGTGCCAGCAGCCTAGGACAGGGGTCCACCGGGGAGCTGTTTTTT.

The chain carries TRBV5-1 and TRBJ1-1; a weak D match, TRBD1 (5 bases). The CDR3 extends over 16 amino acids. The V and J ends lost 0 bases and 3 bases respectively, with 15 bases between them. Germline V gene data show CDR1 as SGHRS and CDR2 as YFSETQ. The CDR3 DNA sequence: TGCGCCAGCAGCTTGGGTCCCCAATCGGGGGACACTGAAGCTTTCTTT. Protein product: CASSLGPQSGDTEAFF.

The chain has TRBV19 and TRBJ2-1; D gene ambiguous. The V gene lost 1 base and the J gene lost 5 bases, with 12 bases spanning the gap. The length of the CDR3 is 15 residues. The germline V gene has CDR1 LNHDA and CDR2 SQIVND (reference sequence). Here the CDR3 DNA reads TGTGCCAGTAGTATAGTCAGGCCAACCAACAATGAGCAGTTCTTC. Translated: CASSIVRPTNNEQFF.

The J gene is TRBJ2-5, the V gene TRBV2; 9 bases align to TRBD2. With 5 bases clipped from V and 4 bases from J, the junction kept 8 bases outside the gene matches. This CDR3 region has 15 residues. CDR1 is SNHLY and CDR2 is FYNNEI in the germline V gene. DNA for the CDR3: TGTGCCAGCAGTCCCTTTGCGGGAGGGGGAGAGACCCAGTACTTC. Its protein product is CASSPFAGGGETQYF.

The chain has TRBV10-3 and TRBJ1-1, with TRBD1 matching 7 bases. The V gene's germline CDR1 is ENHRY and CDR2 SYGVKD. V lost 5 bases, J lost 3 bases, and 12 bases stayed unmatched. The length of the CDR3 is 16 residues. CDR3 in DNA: TGTGCCATCAGTAACAGGCACAGGGGCAGCGACACTGAAGCTTTCTTT. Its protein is CAISNRHRGSDTEAFF.

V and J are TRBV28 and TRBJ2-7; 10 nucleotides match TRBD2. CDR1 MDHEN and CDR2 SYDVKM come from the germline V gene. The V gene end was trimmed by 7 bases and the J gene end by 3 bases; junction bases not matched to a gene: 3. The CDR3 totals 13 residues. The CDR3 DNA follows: TGTGCCAGCATACCTAGCGGGAGCTACGAGCAGTACTTC. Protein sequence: CASIPSGSYEQYF.